This TCR beta chain was identified during a study of CD8+ T cells in alopecia areata. Investigators isolated RNA and reverse transcribed it into cDNA to act as the sequencing template. TCRdb keeps only in-frame clones here, not all; method: immunoSEQ multiplex PCR. The profile shows roughly 150,000 clones, around 47% of them singletons. The germline V gene encodes CDR1 DFQATT and CDR2 SNEGSKA (reference sequence). The length of the CDR3 is 11 residues. The ends were cut back, 4 bases at V and 7 bases at J, with 10 bases in the middle. This chain uses TRBV20-1 with TRBJ2-5; D uncertain. The clonotype was recovered from a human donor with alopecia areata. The sample comprised CD4+ T cells sorted from blood. The CDR3, as DNA: TGCAGTGCTACCGATTATGGGACCCAGTACTTC. It encodes CSATDYGTQYF.